This entry concerns a single T cell receptor beta chain. The table lists this clonotype with many counts. Which antigen it targets is not known. It has no much larger one-base neighbor in the sample; base qualities were not kept. The TCR beta CDR3 regions were amplified from the RNA transcripts. A first-round RT-PCR of the TCR CDR3 used the HTBI primer set with the Qiagen OneStep RT-PCR kit. Libraries were constructed in a second round of multiplex PCR, after which size selection and purification were carried out. Sequencing of the libraries was done on an Illumina HiSeq2000 using paired-end 100 bp reads. The published analysis was carried out like this. Raw data were processed with SOAPnuke, discarding reads with adapters, uncalled bases, mean Phred below 15, or no exact constant-primer or identifier match. High-quality paired reads were merged with COPE v1.2.5, and unique nucleotide sequences were defined as clonotypes. MiTCR v1.1 was used to align the clonotypes against IMGT TRBV, TRBD and TRBJ reference segments. The analysis included only V-J combinations with a frequency above 0.0001, which together covered roughly 99% of the repertoires. The TCS score was defined as F50 (clonal expansion) divided by E x V (chaos), with BLOSUM62-based TCRdist calculated between CDR3 peptides within each V-J. Welch's t-statistics and random forest reduced roughly 530 V-J features to 10 to 15, which were used in a naive Bayes classifier (R e1071). The raw public data were reprocessed by TCRdb itself: fastp quality trimming at Q25, MiXCR clonotype calling, in-frame beta chains only. Here each entry gathers all rows of one CDR3 protein and keeps the most common genes and DNA. The V and J calls here are based on TCRdb, not the publication. For this sample the table gives 370,000 or so distinct CDR3 sequences, of which 13% were detected only once. Around 21% of the sample comes from the top ten.

Hyperthyroidism patients were aged 18 to 65 years and newly diagnosed, with disease duration of less than 2 months. The study excluded patients with uncontrolled infections, other autoimmune diseases, pregnancy or lactation. Diagnoses relied on clinical symptoms, serum thyroxine and TRAb, thyroid ultrasound and orbital computed tomography. Blood from progressor patients was collected at the time of first diagnosis with hyperthyroidism, before any ophthalmopathy symptoms had appeared. PBMCs were separated from under 12 ml of fresh peripheral blood using Ficoll-Paque density gradient centrifugation. Progressor patients were defined as those initially diagnosed with Graves' hyperthyroidism in whom ophthalmopathy developed during follow-up. Total RNA was extracted with Trizol reagent, and quality was checked on an Agilent 2100 Bioanalyzer. The data stem from a study of T cells in Graves' hyperthyroidism and ophthalmopathy (dated by TCRdb to about 2019). For the study in its entirety: Peripheral blood was sampled at the time of initial diagnosis, prior to any treatment. Following sampling, methimazole starting at 30 mg daily was given to hyperthyroidism patients, and high-dose intravenous methylprednisolone was given to ophthalmopathy patients. In addition, the study compared T-cell repertoires in thyroid tissue and in blood from six Graves' hyperthyroidism patients. Prospective prediction of ophthalmopathy was tested in an independent validation cohort consisting of some 20 hyperthyroidism patients and over 15 patients who later progressed to ophthalmopathy. A discovery cohort of about 96 patients, roughly 43 with Graves' ophthalmopathy and approximately 57 with stable Graves' hyperthyroidism, was used to find distinguishing TCR V-J signatures. The 100 or so discovery patients were randomly split 7:3 into training and test sets. The paper reports TCR Vbeta CDR3 sequencing of 130 to 150 peripheral blood samples: over 40 ophthalmopathy, roughly 74 hyperthyroidism and around 17 progressor patients.

The research as a whole found: No statistical method was used to set the sample size in advance, and investigators knew the group allocation. Blood samples also contained most of the expanded thyroid clonotypes (frequency above 0.001), which suggests that blood repertoires may reflect thyroid immune responses. A 13 V-J signature model separated ophthalmopathy from stable hyperthyroidism, with approximately 86% sensitivity and 81.08% specificity in cross-validation and 80%/75% in testing. In validation, the model predicted progression to ophthalmopathy with approximately 71% sensitivity and around 72% specificity, a median of approximately 6.7 months before onset.

The clonotype originates from a man aged 25-40 years with Graves' hyperthyroidism that later progressed to Graves' ophthalmopathy. The sample was blood.

Here the CDR3 is given as CASSLLGQGSNQPQHF. The sequenced DNA: TGTGCCAGCAGTTTATTAGGACAGGGGAGCAATCAGCCCCAGCATTTT. The sequence links TRBV28 to TRBJ1-5; 9 bases in between match TRBD1. The germline V gene specifies MDHEN as CDR1 and SYDVKM as CDR2. After removal of 1 base from V and 1 base from J, the junction retains 2 bases not matched to a gene. Including cysteine and phenylalanine, the CDR3 has 16 amino acids. This entry keeps only the CDR3 DNA: 48 bases, framed from base 1.